Detailed here is one TCR beta chain. The sample originates from a study of blood T cell repertoires in COVID-19. Authors' processing steps: Amplification of reference gene primers provided the estimated nucleated cell counts. The data were produced by immunoSEQ multiplex PCR, yet TCRdb's version contains in-frame clones alone and is incomplete. V and J calls and clone size follow that table, whereas D and trimming were derived from the DNA. The sample includes some 110,000 clones, about 86% seen only once; the top ten take approximately 8%. CDR3 length: 14 amino acids. V was trimmed by 4 bases and J by 0 bases, leaving 10 bases between them. Germline CDR1 SGHRS, CDR2 YFSETQ.

V gene TRBV5-1 combines with J gene TRBJ2-5; D possibly corresponds to TRBD1 (5 bases). The sample was peripheral blood. The TCR sequence derives from a man aged 65 to 79 who had recovered from COVID-19. The CDR3 protein is CASSQMDNQETQYF. In nucleotides, the CDR3 is TGCGCCAGCAGCCAGATGGACAACCAAGAGACCCAGTACTTC.